One sample yielded the 15 T cell receptor beta chains listed below, sequenced in a study of T-cell memory formation after mild COVID-19. TCRdb called the 5' RACE reads again in MiXCR, with one record for every CDR3 protein. This table holds roughly 200,000 distinct CDR3 sequences, 9% to 10% found once. Input material: PBMCs or a T cell subset sorted from them (not recorded which). The source of these receptors is a man aged 18 to 29 who had mild COVID-19 (a few samples of this study predate the infection). Cell type and time point are not known.

This clonotype was seen only a few times. The chain is built from TRBV20-1 and TRBJ2-3; D gene ambiguous. The V gene's germline CDR1 is DFQATT and CDR2 SNEGSKA (reference sequence). The length of the CDR3 is 13 residues. Trimming took off 6 bases at V and 1 base at J, with 11 bases between the two ends. The CDR3 DNA reads TGCAGTGCCAGGCCAGTTGGCACAGATACGCAGTATTTT. This gives the protein CSARPVGTDTQYF.

This clonotype was detected a few times. V is TRBV4-2 and J is TRBJ2-2; 9 bases are a match to TRBD2. The junction had 9 bases not matched to a gene; V was cut back by 3 bases and J by 4 bases. Germline V gene data show CDR1 as LGHNA and CDR2 as YNFKEQ. The length of the CDR3 is 17 residues. The CDR3 sequence: CASSHGLAGASTGELFF. The CDR3 nucleotides read TGTGCCAGCAGCCATGGATTAGCGGGGGCTTCCACCGGGGAGCTGTTTTTT.

The CDR3 loop reads CASSFRGAADTQYF. CDR3 DNA sequence: TGTGCCAGCAGCTTTAGGGGGGCCGCAGATACGCAGTATTTT. This chain joins TRBV7-2 and TRBJ2-3; D could derive from TRBD1 or TRBD2 (6 bases each). V dropped 3 bases and J dropped 4 bases, with 11 bases sitting between them. The V gene's germline CDR1 is SGHTA and CDR2 FQGNSA. CDR3 size: 14 residues.

The genes are TRBV7-2 and TRBJ1-5; the D gene is possibly TRBD1 (5 bases). This CDR3 is 14 amino acids long. Germline assignment: CDR1 SGHTA and CDR2 FQGNSA. Deletions cut 1 base from V and 8 bases from J, with 12 bases between. The chain's CDR3 is CASSLVGASEPQHF. The CDR3 DNA follows: TGTGCCAGCAGCTTAGTCGGGGCGTCGGAGCCCCAGCATTTT.

At least ten counts were recorded for this clonotype. CDR3 nucleotides: TGTGCCAGCAGCTTACAACGGGGTATGGGCAATGAGCAGTTCTTC. Translating it yields CASSLQRGMGNEQFF. The chain employs TRBV7-2 and TRBJ2-1; tentatively, D is TRBD2 (5 bases). Looked up from germline, CDR1 is SGHTA and CDR2 is FQGNSA. Trimming took 2 bases from V and 6 from J, leaving 14 bases between them. CDR3 length: 15 amino acids.

In its sample, this clonotype was seen a few times. This chain links TRBV20-1 with TRBJ2-5; D assignment may be TRBD1 or TRBD2 (7 bases each). Trimming took 2 bases from V and 0 from J, leaving 16 bases between them. Germline assignment: CDR1 DFQATT and CDR2 SNEGSKA (reference sequence). The length of the CDR3 is 16 residues. As DNA, the CDR3 is TGCAGTGCTAGAAGTCAGGGGGGGAGTTACCAAGAGACCCAGTACTTC. It encodes CSARSQGGSYQETQYF.

This clonotype has more than one count but fewer than ten. J is TRBJ1-1 and V is TRBV7-9, with a possible D match to TRBD1 (5 bases). This CDR3 has 13 residues. V was trimmed by 2 bases and J by 7 bases, leaving 11 bases between them. Germline CDR1 reads SEHNR; CDR2 reads FQNEAQ (reference sequence). The CDR3 is CASSLSGNGEAFF. In DNA form, the CDR3 reads TGTGCCAGCAGCTTATCAGGGAACGGTGAAGCTTTCTTT.

Only a few counts were recorded for this clonotype. V is TRBV21-1 and J is TRBJ1-5. TRBV21-1 is a pseudogene locus. This CDR3 contains 12 residues. CDR3 protein: CASSKADQPQHF. DNA for the CDR3: TGTGCCAGCAGCAAAGCGGATCAGCCCCAGCATTTT.

This rearrangement joins TRBV27 to TRBJ1-2, with D tentatively TRBD1 (6 bases). V was cut by 5 bases and J by 2 bases, with 12 bases left in between. The V gene's germline CDR1 is MNHEY and CDR2 SMNVEV (reference sequence). The CDR3 runs to 14 residues. The CDR3 DNA is TGTGCCAGCAGTCCCAGACAGGCAAACTATGGCTACACCTTC. Translated: CASSPRQANYGYTF.

The chain has TRBV2 and TRBJ1-5; D possibly corresponds to TRBD1 (6 bases). From germline, CDR1 is SNHLY and CDR2 FYNNEI. The CDR3 loop spans 13 amino acids. The germline V and J ends were trimmed by 5 bases and 7 bases, with 12 bases remaining between them. The CDR3 DNA follows: TGTGCCAGCAGTAACAGGGAGAGGCAGCCCCAGCATTTT. The encoded protein is CASSNRERQPQHF.

The chain combines TRBV5-1 with TRBJ2-1; 11 nucleotides align to TRBD2. This CDR3 is built from 16 residues. The trim removed 0 bases at V and 8 bases at J, leaving 7 bases unmatched. CDR1 and CDR2 from the germline V gene are SGHRS and YFSETQ. The CDR3 bases are TGCGCCAGCAGCTTGGCAGAACTAGCGGGGGATGATGAGCAGTTCTTC. The encoded protein is CASSLAELAGDDEQFF.

This chain connects TRBV20-1 to TRBJ1-4, with TRBD1 as a possible D gene (5 bases). The V end lost 7 bases, the J end lost 5 bases, and 14 bases lay between the germline ends. Germline lookup yields CDR1 DFQATT and CDR2 SNEGSKA (reference sequence). This CDR3 is built from 13 residues. CDR3 DNA sequence: TGCAGTGTCCCGGGACTCTTGAATGAAAAACTGTTTTTT. Its protein is CSVPGLLNEKLFF.

The V and J genes are TRBV6-2 or TRBV6-3 and TRBJ2-1; 13 bases agree with TRBD2. Germline CDR1 is MNHEY and CDR2 is SVGEGT. The junction had 5 bases not matched to a gene; V was cut back by 2 bases and J by 7 bases. This CDR3 comprises 16 residues. The CDR3 region is CASSYPRGLAGNEQFF. CDR3 nucleotides: TGTGCCAGCAGTTACCCGCGGGGACTAGCGGGAAATGAGCAGTTCTTC.

The V and J genes are TRBV6-4 and TRBJ2-7; D uncertain. The CDR3 length is 12 residues. Per the germline V gene, CDR1 is MRHNA and CDR2 is SNTAGT. The V end was cut by 7 bases, the J end by 4 bases, with 11 bases between. This chain's CDR3 is CASKAHPYEQYV. The CDR3 nucleotides read TGTGCCAGCAAGGCCCACCCGTACGAGCAGTACGTC.

The chain links TRBV15 to TRBJ1-2; no clear D. The CDR3 extends over 13 amino acids. Trimming took off 2 bases at V and 1 base at J, with 5 bases between the two ends. Germline assignment: CDR1 LNHNV and CDR2 YYDKDF (reference sequence). The CDR3 nucleotides are TGTGCCACCAGCAGATTGATTAACTATGGCTACACCTTC. Translation: CATSRLINYGYTF.